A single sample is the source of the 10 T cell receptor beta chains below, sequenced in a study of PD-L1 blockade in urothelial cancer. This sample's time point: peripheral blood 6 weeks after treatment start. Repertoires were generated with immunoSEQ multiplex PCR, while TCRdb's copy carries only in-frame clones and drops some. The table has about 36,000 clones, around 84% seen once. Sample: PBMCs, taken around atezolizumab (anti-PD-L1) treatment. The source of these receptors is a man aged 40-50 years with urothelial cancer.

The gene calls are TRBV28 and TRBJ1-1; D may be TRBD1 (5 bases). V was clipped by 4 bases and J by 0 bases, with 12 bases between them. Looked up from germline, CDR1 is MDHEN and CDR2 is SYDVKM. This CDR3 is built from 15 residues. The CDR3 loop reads CASSWGVEVNTEAFF. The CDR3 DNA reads TGTGCCAGCAGTTGGGGGGTTGAAGTGAACACTGAAGCTTTCTTT.

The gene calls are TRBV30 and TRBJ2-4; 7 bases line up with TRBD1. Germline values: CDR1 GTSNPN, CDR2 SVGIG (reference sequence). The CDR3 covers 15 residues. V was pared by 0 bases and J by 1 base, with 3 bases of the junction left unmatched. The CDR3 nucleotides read TGTGCCTGGAGTGTTGGGACAGCGGCCAAAAACATTCAGTACTTC. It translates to CAWSVGTAAKNIQYF.

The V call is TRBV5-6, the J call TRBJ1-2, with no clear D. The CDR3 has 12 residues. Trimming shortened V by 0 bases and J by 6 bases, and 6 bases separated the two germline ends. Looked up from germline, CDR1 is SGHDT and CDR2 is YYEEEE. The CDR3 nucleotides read TGTGCCAGCAGCTTGGACATCGATGGCTACACCTTC. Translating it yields CASSLDIDGYTF.

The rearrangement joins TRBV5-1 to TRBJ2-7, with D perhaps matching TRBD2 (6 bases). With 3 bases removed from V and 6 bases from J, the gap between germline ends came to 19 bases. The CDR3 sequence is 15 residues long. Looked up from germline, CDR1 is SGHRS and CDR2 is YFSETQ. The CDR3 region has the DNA TGCGCCAGCAGCTCCCGGAGGGATATACCCCTCGAGCAGTACTTC. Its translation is CASSSRRDIPLEQYF.

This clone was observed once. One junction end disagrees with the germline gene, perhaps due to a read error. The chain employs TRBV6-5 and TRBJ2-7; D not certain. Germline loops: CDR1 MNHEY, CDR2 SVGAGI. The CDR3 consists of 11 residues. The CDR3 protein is CAGSYLFEQYF. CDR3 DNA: TGTGCCGGCAGTTATCTTTTCGAGCAGTACTTC.

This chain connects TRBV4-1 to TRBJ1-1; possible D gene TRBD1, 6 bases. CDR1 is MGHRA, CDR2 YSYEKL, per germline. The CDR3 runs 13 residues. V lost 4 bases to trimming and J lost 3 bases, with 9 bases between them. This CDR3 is CASSLGQHTEAFF. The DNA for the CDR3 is TGCGCCAGCAGCCTCGGACAGCACACTGAAGCTTTCTTT.

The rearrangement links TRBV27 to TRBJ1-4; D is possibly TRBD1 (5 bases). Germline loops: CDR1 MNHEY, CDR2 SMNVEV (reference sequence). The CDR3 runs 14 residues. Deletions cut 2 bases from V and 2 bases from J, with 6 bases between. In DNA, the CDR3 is TGTGCCAGCAGTTTAGGGGGGACTAATGAAAAACTGTTTTTT. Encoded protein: CASSLGGTNEKLFF.

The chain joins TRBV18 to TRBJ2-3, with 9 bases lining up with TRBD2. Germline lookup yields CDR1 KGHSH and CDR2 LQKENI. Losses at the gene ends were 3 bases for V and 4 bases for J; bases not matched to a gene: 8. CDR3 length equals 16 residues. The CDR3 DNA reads TGTGCCAGCTCACCCGCATCAGCGGGAGGACCAGATACGCAGTATTTT. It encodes CASSPASAGGPDTQYF.

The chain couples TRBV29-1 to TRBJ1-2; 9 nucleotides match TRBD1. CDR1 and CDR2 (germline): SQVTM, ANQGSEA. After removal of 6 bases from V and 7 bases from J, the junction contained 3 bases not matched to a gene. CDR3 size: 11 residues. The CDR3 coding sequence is TGCAGCGTCTCGACAGGGGGTGGCTACACCTTC. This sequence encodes CSVSTGGGYTF.

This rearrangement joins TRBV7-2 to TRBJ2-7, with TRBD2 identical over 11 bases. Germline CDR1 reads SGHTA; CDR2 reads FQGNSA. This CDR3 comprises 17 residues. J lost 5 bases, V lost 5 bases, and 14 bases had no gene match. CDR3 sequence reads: CASSLTPTSGRPHEQYF. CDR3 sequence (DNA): TGTGCCAGCAGCCTAACCCCTACTAGCGGGAGACCCCACGAGCAGTACTTC.